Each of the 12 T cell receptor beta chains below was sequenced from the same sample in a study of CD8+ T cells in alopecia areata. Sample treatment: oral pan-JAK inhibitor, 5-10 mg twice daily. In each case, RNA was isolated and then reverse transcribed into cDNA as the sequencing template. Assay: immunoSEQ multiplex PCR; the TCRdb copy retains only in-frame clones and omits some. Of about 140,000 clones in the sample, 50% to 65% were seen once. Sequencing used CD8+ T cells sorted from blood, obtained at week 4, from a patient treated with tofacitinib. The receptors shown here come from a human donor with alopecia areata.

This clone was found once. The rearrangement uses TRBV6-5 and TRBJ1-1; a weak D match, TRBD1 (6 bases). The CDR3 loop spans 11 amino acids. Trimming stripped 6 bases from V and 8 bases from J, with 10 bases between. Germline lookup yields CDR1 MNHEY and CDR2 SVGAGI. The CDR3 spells CASSTGTEAFF. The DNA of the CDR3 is TGTGCCAGCAGCACCGGGACAGAAGCTTTCTTT.

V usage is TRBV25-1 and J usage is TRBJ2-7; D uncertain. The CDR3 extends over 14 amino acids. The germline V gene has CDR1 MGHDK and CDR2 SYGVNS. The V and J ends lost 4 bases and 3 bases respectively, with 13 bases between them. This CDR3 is CASSGNSTGYEQYF. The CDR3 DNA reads TGTGCCAGCAGTGGGAACTCCACCGGCTACGAGCAGTACTTC.

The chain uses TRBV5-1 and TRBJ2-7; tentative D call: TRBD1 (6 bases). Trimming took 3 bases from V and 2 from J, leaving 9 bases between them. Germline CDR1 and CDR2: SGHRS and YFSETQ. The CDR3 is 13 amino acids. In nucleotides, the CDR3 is TGCGCCAGCAGCTCCGGACAGCCCTACGAGCAGTACTTC. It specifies CASSSGQPYEQYF.

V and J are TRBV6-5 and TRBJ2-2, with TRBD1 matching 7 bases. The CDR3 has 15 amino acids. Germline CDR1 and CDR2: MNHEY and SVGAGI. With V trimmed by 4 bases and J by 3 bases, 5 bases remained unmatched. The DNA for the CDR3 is TGTGCCAGCAGTTCAGGACAGGCCGACACCGGGGAGCTGTTTTTT. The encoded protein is CASSSGQADTGELFF.

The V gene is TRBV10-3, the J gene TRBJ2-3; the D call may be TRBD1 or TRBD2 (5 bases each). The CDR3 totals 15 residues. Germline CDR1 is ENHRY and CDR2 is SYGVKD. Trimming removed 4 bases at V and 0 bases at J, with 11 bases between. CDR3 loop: CAISGDGLSTDTQYF. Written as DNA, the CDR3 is TGTGCCATCAGTGGGGACGGCCTTAGCACAGATACGCAGTATTTT.

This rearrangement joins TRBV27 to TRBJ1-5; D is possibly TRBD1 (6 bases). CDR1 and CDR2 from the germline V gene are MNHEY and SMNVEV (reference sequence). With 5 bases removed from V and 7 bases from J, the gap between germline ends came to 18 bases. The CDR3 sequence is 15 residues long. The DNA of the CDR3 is TGTGCCAGCAGTCCGAACAGGGAAAGGAGCCAGCCCCAGCATTTT. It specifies CASSPNRERSQPQHF.

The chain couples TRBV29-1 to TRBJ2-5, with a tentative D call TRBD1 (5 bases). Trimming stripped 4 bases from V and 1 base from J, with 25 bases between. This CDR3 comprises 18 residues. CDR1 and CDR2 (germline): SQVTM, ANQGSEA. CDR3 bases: TGCAGCGTTGCGGACGGATTCGTAGAAGGACAATTCCAAGAGACCCAGTACTTC. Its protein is CSVADGFVEGQFQETQYF. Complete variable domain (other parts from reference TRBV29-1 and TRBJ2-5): SAVISQKPSRDICQRGTSLTIQCQVDSQVTMMFWYRQQPGQSLTLIATANQGSEATYESGFVIDKFPISRPNLTFSTLTVSNMSPEDSSIYLCSVADGFVEGQFQETQYFGPGTRLLVL.

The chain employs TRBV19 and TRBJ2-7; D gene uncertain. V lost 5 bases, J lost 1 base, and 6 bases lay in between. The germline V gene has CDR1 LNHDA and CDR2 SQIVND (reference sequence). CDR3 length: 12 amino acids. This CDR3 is CASSDSSYEQYF. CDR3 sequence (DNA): TGTGCCAGTAGTGACTCTTCCTACGAGCAGTACTTC.

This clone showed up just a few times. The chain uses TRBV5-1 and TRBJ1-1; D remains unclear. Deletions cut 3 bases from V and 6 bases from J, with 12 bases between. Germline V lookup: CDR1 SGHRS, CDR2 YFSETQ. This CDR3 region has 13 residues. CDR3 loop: CASSWNGGPEAFF. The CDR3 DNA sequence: TGCGCCAGCAGCTGGAACGGCGGCCCTGAAGCTTTCTTT.

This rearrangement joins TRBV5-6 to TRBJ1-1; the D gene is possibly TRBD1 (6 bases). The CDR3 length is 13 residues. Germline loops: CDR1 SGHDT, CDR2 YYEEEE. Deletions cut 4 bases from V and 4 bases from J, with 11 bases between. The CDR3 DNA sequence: TGTGCCAGCAGCACGGGGGCTGGCACTGAAGCTTTCTTT. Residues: CASSTGAGTEAFF. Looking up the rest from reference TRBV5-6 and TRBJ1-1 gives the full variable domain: DAGVTQSPTHLIKTRGQQVTLRCSPKSGHDTVSWYQQALGQGPQFIFQYYEEEERQRGNFPDRFSGHQFPNYSSELNVNALLLGDSALYLCASSTGAGTEAFFGQGTRLTVV.

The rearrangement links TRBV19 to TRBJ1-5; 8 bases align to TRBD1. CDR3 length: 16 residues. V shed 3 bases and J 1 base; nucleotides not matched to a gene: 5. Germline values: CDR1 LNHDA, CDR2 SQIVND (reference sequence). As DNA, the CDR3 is TGTGCCAGTAGTATGCTCCGGACAGGGAGCAATCAGCCCCAGCATTTT. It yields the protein CASSMLRTGSNQPQHF.

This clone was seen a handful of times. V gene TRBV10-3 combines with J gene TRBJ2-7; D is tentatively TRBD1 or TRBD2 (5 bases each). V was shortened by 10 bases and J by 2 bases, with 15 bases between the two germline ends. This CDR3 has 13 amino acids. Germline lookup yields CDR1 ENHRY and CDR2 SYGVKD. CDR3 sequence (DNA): TGTGCCACCCCGGGACCAAACCCCTACGAGCAGTACTTC. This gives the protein CATPGPNPYEQYF.